This is a list of T cell receptor beta chains from one sample in a study of radiation and T cells in renal cell carcinoma. The protocol was immunoSEQ multiplex PCR, while the TCRdb copy is restricted to in-frame clones and leaves out a portion. The sample lists about 78,000 clones, 80% to 90% occurring once. This specimen was blood, taken from a patient whose treatment included radiotherapy and nephrectomy. All receptors come from a woman in her sixties or seventies with renal cell carcinoma. CDR3s include the opening cysteine and the closing phenylalanine or tryptophan. The D gene is left open where the match is weak. Clone size is stated in some rows and not others, as once, few, many or a class when expanded.

CAWSPGGGMNTEAFF TGTGCCTGGAGTCCAGGGGGCGGGATGAACACTGAAGCTTTCTTT TRBJ1-1 TRBD1 few TRBV30
CASSVYGQGWDEQYF TGCGCCAGCAGCGTATACGGACAGGGATGGGACGAGCAGTACTTC TRBJ2-7 TRBD1 . TRBV5-1
CASSMASSYEQYF TGTGCCAGTAGTATGGCTAGCTCCTACGAGCAGTACTTC TRBJ2-7 . . TRBV19
CASSPGASFETQYF TGTGCCAGCAGCCCGGGGGCTAGCTTTGAGACCCAGTACTTC TRBJ2-5 . . TRBV5-6
CASSLTQGGALGNTIYF TGCGCCAGCAGCCTGACCCAAGGGGGCGCGTTGGGAAACACCATATATTTT TRBJ1-3 TRBD1 . TRBV4-3
CASSKLAGAPQETQYF TGTGCCAGCAGCAAGCTAGCGGGGGCCCCCCAAGAGACCCAGTACTTC TRBJ2-5 TRBD2 . TRBV7-2
CATKPNSPLHF TGTGCCACAAAACCTAATTCACCCCTCCACTTT TRBJ1-6 . . TRBV21-1
CASSFRQGVNIQYF TGTGCCAGCAGTTTCCGACAGGGGGTAAACATTCAGTACTTC TRBJ2-4 TRBD1 . TRBV6-5
CASSQVSLVSYNEQFF TGCGCCAGCAGCCAAGTTTCGCTAGTTTCCTACAATGAGCAGTTCTTC TRBJ2-1 . once TRBV4-1
CASTPGQLFLNTEAFF TGTGCCAGCACCCCCGGACAGTTGTTCCTGAACACTGAAGCTTTCTTT TRBJ1-1 . once TRBV27
CASSTGTVSSYNEQFF TGTGCCAGTAGTACCGGGACTGTGAGCTCCTACAATGAGCAGTTCTTC TRBJ2-1 . few TRBV19
CASSPGTRGPRGSTDTQYF TGTGCCAGCAGCCCAGGCACCAGGGGGCCGAGGGGGAGCACAGATACGCAGTATTTT TRBJ2-3 TRBD1 . TRBV7-2
CAIRIGQGVNTEAFF TGTGCCATCAGAATAGGACAGGGGGTGAACACTGAAGCTTTCTTT TRBJ1-1 TRBD1 . TRBV10-3
CASSSGRSSGNTIYF TGTGCCAGCAGTTCAGGACGGAGCTCTGGAAACACCATATATTTT TRBJ1-3 . . TRBV2
CASSQGNQPQHF TGTGCCAGCAGCCAAGGGAATCAGCCCCAGCATTTT TRBJ1-5 . . TRBV14
CASRGNTEAFF TGCGCCAGCAGGGGGAACACTGAAGCTTTCTTT TRBJ1-1 . . TRBV10-2
CASSIPSGPSGNTIYF TGTGCCAGTAGTATTCCATCAGGGCCCTCTGGAAACACCATATATTTT TRBJ1-3 . . TRBV19
CASSLEDRVGQPQHF TGTGCCAGCAGTTTAGAGGACAGGGTCGGTCAGCCCCAGCATTTT TRBJ1-5 TRBD1 . TRBV28
CASSLRSTYEQYF TGCGCCAGCAGCTTGCGGTCGACCTACGAGCAGTACTTC TRBJ2-7 . . TRBV5-1